Below, 19 T cell receptor beta chains from the same sample are listed, as sequenced in a study of cytomegalovirus exposure and HLA in healthy donors. The protocol was immunoSEQ multiplex PCR, while the TCRdb copy is restricted to in-frame clones and leaves out a portion. The sample yields 110,000 or so clones, less than 90% seen once. Input material: PBMCs. These receptor sequences come from a man between 18 and 29 years old in good health and CMV-seropositive.

The genes are TRBV19 and TRBJ1-2; TRBD1 agrees at 9 bases. The CDR3 is 16 amino acids. After removal of 5 bases from V and 4 bases from J, the junction contained 11 bases not matched to a gene. In germline, CDR1 is LNHDA, CDR2 SQIVND (reference sequence). The CDR3 DNA follows: TGTGCCAGTAGTTCCACCGGGACAGGGCGTGTCTATGGCTACACCTTC. Translation gives CASSSTGTGRVYGYTF.

The V gene is TRBV5-1, the J gene TRBJ2-2; TRBD2 matches 11 bases. V shed 4 bases, J shed 1 base, and the junction held 6 bases outside the gene matches. Germline V gene data show CDR1 as SGHRS and CDR2 as YFSETQ. The CDR3 is 17 amino acids. CDR3 sequence reads: CASSISGTSGNTGELFF. The CDR3 DNA follows: TGCGCCAGCAGCATCTCCGGGACTAGCGGGAACACCGGGGAGCTGTTTTTT.

This clone was picked up a small number of times. This chain connects TRBV4-2 to TRBJ2-5, with TRBD1 matching 9 bases. Per the germline V gene, CDR1 is LGHNA and CDR2 is YNFKEQ. V dropped 4 bases and J dropped 3; count of bases not matched to a gene: 9. The CDR3 consists of 16 residues. CDR3 nucleotides: TGTGCCAGCAGCCTCGGTGGGACAGGGCATGAAGAGACCCAGTACTTC. This translates into CASSLGGTGHEETQYF.

The chain employs TRBV10-3 and TRBJ1-5, with 8 bases fitting TRBD1. The CDR3 covers 13 residues. Germline V gene lookup returns CDR1 ENHRY and CDR2 SYGVKD. The J segment lost 6 bases and the V segment lost 8 bases, leaving 6 bases of the junction unmatched. CDR3: CAIRGTGGQPQHF. CDR3 coding DNA: TGTGCCATCCGTGGGACAGGCGGTCAGCCCCAGCATTTT.

This chain uses TRBV4-2 with TRBJ2-2; TRBD2 aligns across 9 bases. The CDR3 sequence is 17 residues long. CDR1 is LGHNA, CDR2 YNFKEQ, per germline. The V gene end was trimmed by 0 bases and the J gene end by 4 bases; junction bases not matched to a gene: 6. DNA for the CDR3: TGTGCCAGCAGCCAAGATTGGAGCGGGGGGATCACCGGGGAGCTGTTTTTT. It is translated as CASSQDWSGGITGELFF.

The J gene is TRBJ1-6, the V gene TRBV19; D unresolved. The germline V gene encodes CDR1 LNHDA and CDR2 SQIVND (reference sequence). The V end lost 1 base, the J end lost 5 bases, and 9 bases lay between the germline ends. This CDR3 is built from 15 residues. CDR3 sequence: CASSIGYTNNSPLHF. The CDR3 DNA follows: TGTGCCAGTAGTATAGGATACACCAATAATTCACCCCTCCACTTT.

The rearrangement uses TRBV1 and TRBJ2-1; the listed D gene, TRBD2, was not tested against the DNA. TRBV1 is recorded as a pseudogene. The CDR3 has 16 residues. The chain's CDR3 is CTSRYSGGVSRNEQFF. The CDR3 nucleotides are TGCACCAGCAGGTATAGCGGAGGGGTGTCTAGGAATGAGCAGTTCTTC.

J is TRBJ2-1 and V is TRBV6-5; TRBD2 agrees at 8 bases. With 0 bases clipped from V and 9 bases from J, the junction kept 7 bases outside the gene matches. This CDR3 comprises 15 residues. Germline V gene sequence: CDR1 MNHEY, CDR2 SVGAGI. CDR3 nucleotides: TGTGCCAGCAGTTACTCGCCAGCGGGGGCGGTTGAGCAGTTCTTC. Residues: CASSYSPAGAVEQFF.

The CDR3 loop reads CASSVTGAYEQYF. In DNA, the CDR3 is TGTGCCAGCAGTGTCACAGGAGCATACGAGCAGTACTTC. V gene TRBV2 combines with J gene TRBJ2-7; D might be TRBD1 (5 bases). The CDR3 is 13 amino acids. CDR1 is SNHLY, CDR2 FYNNEI, per germline. V lost 4 bases and J 4 bases, leaving 11 bases between the germline ends.

This chain joins TRBV7-7 and TRBJ2-5; D uncertain. The CDR3 length is 13 residues. Between the trimmed V and J ends, which lost 2 bases and 2 bases, there was a span of 6 bases. Per the germline V gene, CDR1 is SSHAT and CDR2 is FNYEAQ (reference sequence). The CDR3 DNA is TGTGCCAGCAGCTTAACGGTACAAGAGACCCAGTACTTC. It encodes CASSLTVQETQYF.

The chain is built from TRBV5-1 and TRBJ2-1; D ambiguous. The germline gives CDR1 SGHRS, CDR2 YFSETQ. Trimming shortened V by 0 bases and J by 3 bases, and 4 bases separated the two germline ends. This CDR3 has 13 amino acids. CDR3 coding DNA: TGCGCCAGCAGCTTGGGCGTCTACAATGAGCAGTTCTTC. This gives the protein CASSLGVYNEQFF.

The chain employs TRBV29-1 and TRBJ1-2, with 9 bases fitting TRBD1. This CDR3 region has 14 residues. In germline, CDR1 is SQVTM, CDR2 ANQGSEA. The trim removed 6 bases at V and 3 bases at J, leaving 8 bases unmatched. CDR3 region: CSVVPGQGDYGYTF. The CDR3 DNA sequence: TGCAGCGTGGTACCGGGACAGGGTGACTATGGCTACACCTTC.

The V and J genes are TRBV29-1 and TRBJ1-2; D might be TRBD1 (5 bases). Germline CDR1 SQVTM, CDR2 ANQGSEA. The CDR3 has 12 residues. V was shortened by 3 bases and J by 2 bases, with 7 bases between the two germline ends. The CDR3 DNA follows: TGCAGCGTTGACAAGGGGAACTATGGCTACACCTTC. Translating gives CSVDKGNYGYTF.

The rearrangement joins TRBV7-6 to TRBJ2-2; 9 nucleotides align to TRBD1. The V gene's germline CDR1 is SGHVS and CDR2 FNYEAQ. Trimming at V came to 5 bases and at J to 7 bases, leaving 11 bases not matched to a gene. The CDR3 extends over 16 amino acids. The CDR3 DNA reads as TGTGCCAGCAGCATCACAGGGGGCGCAGGAGTCGGGGAGCTGTTTTTT. Translation gives CASSITGGAGVGELFF.

This chain links TRBV5-1 with TRBJ1-4; D may be TRBD1 (6 bases). The CDR3 totals 15 residues. The ends were cut back, 3 bases at V and 3 bases at J, with 12 bases in the middle. CDR1 and CDR2 from the germline V gene are SGHRS and YFSETQ. The CDR3 spells CASSSLQGPNEKLFF. Here the CDR3 DNA reads TGCGCCAGCAGCTCTCTACAGGGACCTAATGAAAAACTGTTTTTT. The full variable domain, completed using reference TRBV5-1 and TRBJ1-4, is KAGVTQTPRYLIKTRGQQVTLSCSPISGHRSVSWYQQTPGQGLQFLFEYFSETQRNKGNFPGRFSGRQFSNSRSEMNVSTLELGDSALYLCASSSLQGPNEKLFFGSGTQLSVL.

The J gene is TRBJ1-4, the V gene TRBV9; maybe TRBD1 (5 bases). The CDR3 length is 17 residues. CDR1 and CDR2 from the germline V gene are SGDLS and YYNGEE. Trimming removed 0 bases from V and 0 bases from J, with 12 bases in between. The CDR3 region has the DNA TGTGCCAGCAGCGTAGATGGTCGGGGGGCAACTAATGAAAAACTGTTTTTT. Its translation is CASSVDGRGATNEKLFF.

The gene calls are TRBV4-3 and TRBJ1-5; possibly TRBD1 for D (6 bases). This CDR3 region has 15 residues. Trimming shortened V by 3 bases and J by 5 bases, and 14 bases separated the two germline ends. The germline gives CDR1 LGHNA, CDR2 YSLEER. CDR3 DNA: TGCGCCAGCAGCCAGGGGGCGGGTTCGGATCAGCCCCAGCATTTT. Translation gives CASSQGAGSDQPQHF.

This clone was observed a few times. This chain joins TRBV2 and TRBJ1-2; the D gene is possibly TRBD1 (5 bases). CDR3 length: 14 residues. From germline, CDR1 is SNHLY and CDR2 FYNNEI. Trimming took 5 bases from V and 5 from J, leaving 15 bases between them. In DNA, the CDR3 is TGTGCCAGCAGTATCGACAGCCCCAAGTATGGCTACACCTTC. It specifies CASSIDSPKYGYTF.

V and J are TRBV27 and TRBJ2-2; no clear D. The germline V gene has CDR1 MNHEY and CDR2 SMNVEV (reference sequence). The CDR3 length is 15 residues. Trimming took 0 bases from V and 1 from J, leaving 6 bases between them. The CDR3 spells CASSLSQQNTGELFF. In DNA, the CDR3 is TGTGCCAGCAGTTTATCCCAACAGAACACCGGGGAGCTGTTTTTT.